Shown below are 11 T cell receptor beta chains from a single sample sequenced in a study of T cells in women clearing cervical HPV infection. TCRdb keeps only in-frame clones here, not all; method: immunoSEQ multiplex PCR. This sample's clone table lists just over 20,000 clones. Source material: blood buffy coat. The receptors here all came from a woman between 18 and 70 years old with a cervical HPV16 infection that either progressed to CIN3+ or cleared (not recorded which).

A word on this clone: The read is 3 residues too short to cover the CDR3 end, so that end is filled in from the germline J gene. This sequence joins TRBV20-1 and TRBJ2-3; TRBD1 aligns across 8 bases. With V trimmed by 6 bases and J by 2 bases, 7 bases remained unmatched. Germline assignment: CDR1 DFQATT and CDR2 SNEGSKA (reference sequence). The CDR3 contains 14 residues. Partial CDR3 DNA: TGCAGTGCAAACCGGGACAGGCTCACAGATACG. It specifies CSANRDRLTDT. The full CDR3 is CSANRDRLTDTQYF.

CDR3 bases read: TGTGCCAGCAGTCAAAGGGCCGGGGAG. This encodes CASSQRAGE. The CDR3 in its entirety is CASSQRAGELFF. The genes are TRBV6-4 and TRBJ2-2; the D is unclear. The CDR3 end falls 3 residues outside the read, so it is completed with the germline J gene. Germline lookup yields CDR1 MRHNA and CDR2 SNTAGT. V was cut by 5 bases and J by 6 bases, with 7 bases left in between. This CDR3 contains 12 residues.

The part of the CDR3 DNA that was read is TGTGCCAGCACGCCGGTACGGCGGGGGACC. Translating it yields CASTPVRRGT. The entire CDR3 is CASTPVRRGTQYF. This chain joins TRBV2 and TRBJ2-5; the D gene is possibly TRBD2 (6 bases). The read halts 3 residues ahead of the CDR3 end, with the missing end drawn from the germline J gene. The CDR3 loop spans 13 amino acids. The ends were cut back, 7 bases at V and 7 bases at J, with 16 bases in the middle. Germline V gene lookup returns CDR1 SNHLY and CDR2 FYNNEI.

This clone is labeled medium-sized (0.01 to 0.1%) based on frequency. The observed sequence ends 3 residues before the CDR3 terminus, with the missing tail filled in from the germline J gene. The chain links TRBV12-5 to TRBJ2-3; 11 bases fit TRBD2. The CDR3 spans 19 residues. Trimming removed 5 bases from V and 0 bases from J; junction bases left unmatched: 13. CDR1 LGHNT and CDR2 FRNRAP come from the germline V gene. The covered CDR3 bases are TGTGCTAGTGGTCTCCGGCCCGGGACTAGCGGAGCTAGCACAGATACG. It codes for CASGLRPGTSGASTDT. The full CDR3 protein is CASGLRPGTSGASTDTQYF.

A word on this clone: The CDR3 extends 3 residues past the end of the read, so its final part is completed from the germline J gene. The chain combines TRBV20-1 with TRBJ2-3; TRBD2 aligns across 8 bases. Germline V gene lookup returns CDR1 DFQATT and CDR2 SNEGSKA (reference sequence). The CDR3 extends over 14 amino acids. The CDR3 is CSANHKRGQETQYF. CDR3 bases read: TGCAGTGCTAACCACAAGCGGGGGCAAGAGACG.

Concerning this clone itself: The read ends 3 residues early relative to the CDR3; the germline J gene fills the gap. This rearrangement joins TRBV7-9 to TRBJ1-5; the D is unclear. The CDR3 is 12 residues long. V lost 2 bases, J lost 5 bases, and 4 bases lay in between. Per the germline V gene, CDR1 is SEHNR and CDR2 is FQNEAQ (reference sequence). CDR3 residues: CASSLRDQPQHF. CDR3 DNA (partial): TGTGCCAGCAGCTTAAGGGATCAGCCC.

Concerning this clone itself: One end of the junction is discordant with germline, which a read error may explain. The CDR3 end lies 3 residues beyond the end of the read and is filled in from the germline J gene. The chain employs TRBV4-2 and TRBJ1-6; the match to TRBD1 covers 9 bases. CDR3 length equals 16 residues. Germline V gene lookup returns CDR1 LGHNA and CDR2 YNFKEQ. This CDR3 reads CASSRTTGQGNSPLHF. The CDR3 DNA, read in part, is TGCGCCAGCAGCCGGACTACGGGACAGGGAAATTCACCC.

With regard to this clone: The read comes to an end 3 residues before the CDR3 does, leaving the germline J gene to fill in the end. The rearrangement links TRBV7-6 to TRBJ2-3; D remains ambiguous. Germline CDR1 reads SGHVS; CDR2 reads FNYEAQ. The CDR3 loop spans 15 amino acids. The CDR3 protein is CASSLAHSPQETQYF. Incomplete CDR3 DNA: TGTGCCAGCAGCTTAGCGCACTCCCCCCAAGAGACG.

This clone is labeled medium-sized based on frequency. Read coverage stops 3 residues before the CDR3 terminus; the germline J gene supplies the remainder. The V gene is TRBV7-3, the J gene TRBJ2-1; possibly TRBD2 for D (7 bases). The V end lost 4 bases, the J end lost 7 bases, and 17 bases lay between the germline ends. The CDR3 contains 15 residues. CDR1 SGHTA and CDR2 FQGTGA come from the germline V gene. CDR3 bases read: TGTGCCAGCAGCTCTCGGGGGGCCCTAGGGAATGAG. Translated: CASSSRGALGNE. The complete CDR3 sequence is CASSSRGALGNEQFF. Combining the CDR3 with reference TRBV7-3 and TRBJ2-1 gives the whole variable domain GAGVSQTPSNKVTEKGKYVELRCDPISGHTALYWYRQSLGQGPEFLIYFQGTGAADDSGLPNDRFFAVRPEGSVSTLKIQRTERGDSAVYLCASSSRGALGNEQFFGPGTRLTVL.

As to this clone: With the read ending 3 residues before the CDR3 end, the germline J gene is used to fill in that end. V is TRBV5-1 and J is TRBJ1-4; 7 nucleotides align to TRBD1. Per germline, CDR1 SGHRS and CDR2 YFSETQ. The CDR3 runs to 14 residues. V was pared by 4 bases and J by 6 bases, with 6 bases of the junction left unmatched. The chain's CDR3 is CASSTQGRDEKLFF. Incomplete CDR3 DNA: TGCGCCAGCAGCACACAGGGGAGGGATGAAAAA. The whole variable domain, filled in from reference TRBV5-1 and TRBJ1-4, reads KAGVTQTPRYLIKTRGQQVTLSCSPISGHRSVSWYQQTPGQGLQFLFEYFSETQRNKGNFPGRFSGRQFSNSRSEMNVSTLELGDSALYLCASSTQGRDEKLFFGSGTQLSVL.

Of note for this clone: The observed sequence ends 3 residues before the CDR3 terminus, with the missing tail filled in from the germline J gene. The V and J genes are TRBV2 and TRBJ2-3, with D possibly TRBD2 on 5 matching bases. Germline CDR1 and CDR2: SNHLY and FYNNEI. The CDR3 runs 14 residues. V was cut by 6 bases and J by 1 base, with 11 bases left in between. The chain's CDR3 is CASSLVGGTDTQYF. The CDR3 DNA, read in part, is TGTGCCAGCAGCCTGGTCGGGGGCACAGATACG.